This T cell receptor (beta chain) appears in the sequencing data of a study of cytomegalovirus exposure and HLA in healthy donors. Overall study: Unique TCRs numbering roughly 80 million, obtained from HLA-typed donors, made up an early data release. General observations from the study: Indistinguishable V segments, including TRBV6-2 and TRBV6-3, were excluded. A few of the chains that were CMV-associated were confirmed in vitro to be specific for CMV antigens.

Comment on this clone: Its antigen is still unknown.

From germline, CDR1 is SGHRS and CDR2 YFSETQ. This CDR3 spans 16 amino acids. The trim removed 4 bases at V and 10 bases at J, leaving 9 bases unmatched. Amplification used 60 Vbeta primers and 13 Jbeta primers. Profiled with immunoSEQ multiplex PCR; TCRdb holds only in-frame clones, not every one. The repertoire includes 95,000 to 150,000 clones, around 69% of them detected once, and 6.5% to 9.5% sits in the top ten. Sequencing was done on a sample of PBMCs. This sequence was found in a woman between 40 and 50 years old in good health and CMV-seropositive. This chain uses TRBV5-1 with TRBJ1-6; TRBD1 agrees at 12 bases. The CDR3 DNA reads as TGCGCCAGCAGCCCAGGGACAGGGGGCTCAGGATCACCCCTCCACTTT. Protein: CASSPGTGGSGSPLHF.